This T cell receptor beta chain derives from a study of cytomegalovirus exposure and HLA in healthy donors. The study, taken as a whole, reports: Versus the approximately 720-donor mean, an Asian-associated ancestry cluster reportedly showed fewer N-insertions in a later analysis.

V shed 4 bases, J shed 2 bases, and the junction held 3 bases outside the gene matches. The germline V gene encodes CDR1 SNHLY and CDR2 FYNNEI. There are 14 residues in the CDR3. On this clone itself: What it recognizes is unknown.

At sampling all donors were nominally healthy, likely with unrecorded immune exposures. PCR amplification relied on 60 Vbeta primers (plus 13 Jbeta primers). TCRdb keeps only in-frame clones here, not all; method: immunoSEQ multiplex PCR. The table has approximately 93,000 clones, roughly four fifths seen once. Sample: PBMCs. J is TRBJ2-7 and V is TRBV2, with 9 bases matching TRBD2. The TCR was taken from a man between 50 and 59 years old in good health and CMV-seronegative. CDR3 region: CASSGGRGAYEQYF. The CDR3 DNA is TGTGCCAGCAGTGGCGGGAGGGGCGCCTACGAGCAGTACTTC.